The clone carrying this T cell receptor beta chain has just a few counts. What it binds is not known. Germline V gene data show CDR1 as GTSNPN and CDR2 as SVGIG (reference sequence). CDR3 size: 14 residues. Trimming shortened V by 0 bases and J by 9 bases, and 15 bases separated the two germline ends. The data originate from a study of beta chain features in type 1 diabetes. In the study overall: On cell yields, gender and age, patients and healthy donors were similar. Study-level findings and limits: Type 1 diabetes patients had TCRB CDR3s that were shorter (moderately but significantly so) in all four CD4+ subsets. In these data, an HLA type influence on TCRB rearrangement remained unresolved. Fewer junction insertions and more nucleotide deletions appeared in type 1 diabetes patients.

All of the isolated RNA was reverse transcribed, so expressed TCRB transcripts were sequenced. Profiling relied on immunoSEQ multiplex PCR, and the TCRdb table lists in-frame clones only, not all of them. The table records some 230,000 clones, over 8.5% of them present only once. V and J are TRBV30 and TRBJ2-1; a possible D gene is TRBD2 (6 bases). This TCR came from a woman younger than 35 in good health. Sequencing was performed on naive CD4+ T cells from blood. CDR3 nucleotide sequence: TGTGCCTGGAGTGTAGTGGCGGGGTGGGGTGAGCAGTTCTTC. This translates into CAWSVVAGWGEQFF.